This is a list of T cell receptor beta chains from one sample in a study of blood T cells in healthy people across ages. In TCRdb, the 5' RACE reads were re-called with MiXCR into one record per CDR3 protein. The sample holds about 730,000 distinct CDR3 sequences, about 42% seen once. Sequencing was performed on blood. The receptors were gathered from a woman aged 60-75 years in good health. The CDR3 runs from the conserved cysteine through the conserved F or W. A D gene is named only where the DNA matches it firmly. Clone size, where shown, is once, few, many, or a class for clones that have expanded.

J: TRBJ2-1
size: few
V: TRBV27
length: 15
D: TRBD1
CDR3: CASSSTRGLYNEQFF
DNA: TGTGCCAGCAGTTCCACCAGGGGGCTCTACAATGAGCAGTTCTTC

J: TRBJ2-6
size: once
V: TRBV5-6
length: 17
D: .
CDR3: CASSLPGQNSGANVLTF
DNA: TGTGCCAGCAGCTTACCGGGGCAAAACTCTGGGGCCAACGTCCTGACTTTC

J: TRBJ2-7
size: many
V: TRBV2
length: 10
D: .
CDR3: CASRGDEQYF
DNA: TGTGCCAGCAGGGGCGACGAGCAGTACTTC

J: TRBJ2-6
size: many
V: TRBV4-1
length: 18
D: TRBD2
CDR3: CASSQESGRAAGANVLTF
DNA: TGCGCCAGCAGCCAAGAAAGCGGGAGGGCCGCTGGGGCCAACGTCCTGACTTTC

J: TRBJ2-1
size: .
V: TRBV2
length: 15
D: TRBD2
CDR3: CASSGTSGGAGEQFF
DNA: TGTGCCAGCAGCGGAACTAGCGGGGGGGCCGGAGAGCAGTTCTTC

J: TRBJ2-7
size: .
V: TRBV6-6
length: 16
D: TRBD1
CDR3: CASSYHGQGVKSEQYF
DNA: TGTGCCAGCAGTTACCACGGACAGGGGGTCAAGAGCGAGCAGTACTTC

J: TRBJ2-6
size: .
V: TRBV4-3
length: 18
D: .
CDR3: CASSPRVNPPSGANVLTF
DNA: TGCGCCAGCAGCCCCCGGGTGAACCCTCCCTCTGGGGCCAACGTCCTGACTTTC

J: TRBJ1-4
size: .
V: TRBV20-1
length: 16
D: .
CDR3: CSARRAKQRRSEKLFF
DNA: TGCAGTGCTAGAAGGGCGAAACAAAGGCGGAGTGAAAAACTGTTTTTT

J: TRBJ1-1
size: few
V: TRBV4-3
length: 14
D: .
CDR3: CASSQEQGSTEAFF
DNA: TGCGCCAGCAGCCAAGAGCAGGGTTCCACTGAAGCTTTCTTT

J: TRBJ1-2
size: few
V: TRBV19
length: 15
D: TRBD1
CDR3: CASSYPGQEYYGYTF
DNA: TGTGCCAGTAGTTATCCGGGACAGGAGTACTATGGCTACACCTTC

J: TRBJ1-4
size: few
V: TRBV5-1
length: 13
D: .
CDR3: CASRLSAGEKLFF
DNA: TGCGCCAGCAGACTCTCGGCAGGAGAAAAACTGTTTTTT

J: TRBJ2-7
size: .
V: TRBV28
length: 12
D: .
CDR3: CASIGIPYEQYF
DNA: TGTGCCAGCATCGGCATCCCCTACGAGCAGTACTTC

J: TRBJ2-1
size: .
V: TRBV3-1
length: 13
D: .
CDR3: CASSQYAGETQFF
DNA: TGTGCCAGCAGCCAATATGCAGGAGAGACCCAGTTCTTC

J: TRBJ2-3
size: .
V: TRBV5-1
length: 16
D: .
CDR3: CASSLTGSYVTDTQYF
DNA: TGCGCCAGCAGCTTGACAGGGTCGTACGTCACAGATACGCAGTATTTT

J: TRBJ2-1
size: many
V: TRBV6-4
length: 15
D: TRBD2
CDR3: CASSRTSAHYNEQFF
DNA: TGTGCCAGCAGTAGGACTAGCGCACACTACAATGAGCAGTTCTTC

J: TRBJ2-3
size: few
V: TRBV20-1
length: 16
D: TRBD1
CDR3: CSARDPAGTGTDTQYF
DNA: TGCAGTGCTAGAGACCCCGCCGGGACAGGCACAGATACGCAGTATTTT

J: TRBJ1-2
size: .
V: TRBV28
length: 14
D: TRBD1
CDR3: CASSSVDRAGGYTF
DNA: TGTGCCAGCAGCTCTGTCGACAGGGCGGGCGGCTACACCTTC